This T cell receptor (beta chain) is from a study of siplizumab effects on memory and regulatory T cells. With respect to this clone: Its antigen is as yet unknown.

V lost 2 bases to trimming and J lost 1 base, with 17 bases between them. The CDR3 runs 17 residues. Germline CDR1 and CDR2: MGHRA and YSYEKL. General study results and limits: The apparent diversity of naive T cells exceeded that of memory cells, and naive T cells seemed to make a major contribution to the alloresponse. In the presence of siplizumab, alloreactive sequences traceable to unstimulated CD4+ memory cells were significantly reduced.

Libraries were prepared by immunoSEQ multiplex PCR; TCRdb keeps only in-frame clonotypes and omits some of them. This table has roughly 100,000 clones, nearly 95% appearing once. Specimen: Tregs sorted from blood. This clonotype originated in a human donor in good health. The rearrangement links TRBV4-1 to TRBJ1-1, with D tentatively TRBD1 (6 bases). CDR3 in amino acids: CASSQLSGTPWNTEAFF. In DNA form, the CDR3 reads TGCGCCAGCAGCCAACTCTCCGGGACACCCTGGAACACTGAAGCTTTCTTT.